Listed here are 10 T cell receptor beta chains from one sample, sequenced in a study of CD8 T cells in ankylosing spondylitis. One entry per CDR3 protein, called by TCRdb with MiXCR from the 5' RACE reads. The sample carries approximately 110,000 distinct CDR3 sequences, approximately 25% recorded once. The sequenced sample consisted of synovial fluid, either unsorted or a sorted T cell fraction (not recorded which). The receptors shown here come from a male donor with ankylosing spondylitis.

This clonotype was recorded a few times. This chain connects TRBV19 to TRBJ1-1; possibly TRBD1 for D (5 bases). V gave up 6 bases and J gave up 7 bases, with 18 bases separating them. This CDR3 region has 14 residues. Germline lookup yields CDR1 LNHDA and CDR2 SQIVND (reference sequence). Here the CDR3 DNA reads TGTGCCAGTAGCGTCGGGGGGAGATCTATTGAAGCTTTCTTT. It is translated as CASSVGGRSIEAFF. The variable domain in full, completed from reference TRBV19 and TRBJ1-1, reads DGGITQSPKYLFRKEGQNVTLSCEQNLNHDAMYWYRQDPGQGLRLIYYSQIVNDFQKGDIAEGYSVSREKKESFPLTVTSAQKNPTAFYLCASSVGGRSIEAFFGQGTRLTVV.

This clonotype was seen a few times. The CDR3 bases are TGCAGTGCGGAAAATCGACAGGGGAAGACTGAAGCTTTCTTT. Translation: CSAENRQGKTEAFF. The chain links TRBV20-1 to TRBJ1-1, with TRBD1 matching 8 bases. CDR1 and CDR2 (germline): DFQATT, SNEGSKA (reference sequence). V lost 6 bases to trimming and J lost 5 bases; unmatched junction nucleotides: 11. CDR3 size: 14 residues.

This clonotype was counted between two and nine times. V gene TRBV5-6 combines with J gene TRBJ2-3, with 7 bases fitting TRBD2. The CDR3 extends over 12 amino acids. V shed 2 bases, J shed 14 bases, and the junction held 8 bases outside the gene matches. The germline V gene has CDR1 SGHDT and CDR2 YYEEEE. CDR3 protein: CASSFQAGVPYF. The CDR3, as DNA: TGTGCCAGCAGCTTTCAGGCGGGAGTCCCGTATTTT. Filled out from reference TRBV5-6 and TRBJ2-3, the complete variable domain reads DAGVTQSPTHLIKTRGQQVTLRCSPKSGHDTVSWYQQALGQGPQFIFQYYEEEERQRGNFPDRFSGHQFPNYSSELNVNALLLGDSALYLCASSFQAGVPYFGPGTRLTVL.

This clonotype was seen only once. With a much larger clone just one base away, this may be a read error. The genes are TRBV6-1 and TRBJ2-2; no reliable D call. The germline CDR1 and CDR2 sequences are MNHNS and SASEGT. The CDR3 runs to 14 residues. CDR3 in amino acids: CTSSPSRETGELFF. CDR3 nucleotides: TGTACCAGCAGTCCCTCCCGCGAAACCGGGGAGCTGTTTTTT.

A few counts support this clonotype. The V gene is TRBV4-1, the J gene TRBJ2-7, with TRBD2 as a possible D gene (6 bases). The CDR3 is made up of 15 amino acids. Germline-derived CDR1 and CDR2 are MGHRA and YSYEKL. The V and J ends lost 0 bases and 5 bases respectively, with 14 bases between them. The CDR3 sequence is CASSQDIGTFNEQYF. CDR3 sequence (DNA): TGCGCCAGCAGCCAAGATATAGGGACTTTCAACGAGCAGTACTTC.

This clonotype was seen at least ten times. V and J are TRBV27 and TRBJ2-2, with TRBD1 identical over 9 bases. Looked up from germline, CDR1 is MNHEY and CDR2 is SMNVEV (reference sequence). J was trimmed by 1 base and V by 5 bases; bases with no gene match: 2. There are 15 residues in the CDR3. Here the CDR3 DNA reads TGTGCCAGCAGTCCGGACAGGGGGAACACCGGGGAGCTGTTTTTT. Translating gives CASSPDRGNTGELFF.

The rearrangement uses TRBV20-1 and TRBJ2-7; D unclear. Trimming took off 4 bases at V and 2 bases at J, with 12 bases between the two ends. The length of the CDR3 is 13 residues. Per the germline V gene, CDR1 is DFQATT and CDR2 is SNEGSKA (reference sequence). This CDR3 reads CSAKYPAAYEQYF. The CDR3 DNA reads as TGCAGTGCTAAATATCCAGCTGCCTACGAGCAGTACTTC.

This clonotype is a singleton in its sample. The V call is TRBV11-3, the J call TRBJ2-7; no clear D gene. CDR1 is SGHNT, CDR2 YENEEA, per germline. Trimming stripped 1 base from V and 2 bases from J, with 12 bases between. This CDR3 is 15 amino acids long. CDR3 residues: CASSLGSSSAYEQYF. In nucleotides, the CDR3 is TGTGCCAGCAGCTTAGGGTCGTCCTCAGCCTACGAGCAGTACTTC.

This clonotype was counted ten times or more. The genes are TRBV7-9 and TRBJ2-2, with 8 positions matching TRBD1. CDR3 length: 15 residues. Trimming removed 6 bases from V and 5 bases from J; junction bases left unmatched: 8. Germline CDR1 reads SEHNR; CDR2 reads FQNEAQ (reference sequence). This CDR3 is CASSTQGARTGELFF. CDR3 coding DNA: TGTGCCAGCAGTACCCAGGGGGCGCGGACCGGGGAGCTGTTTTTT.

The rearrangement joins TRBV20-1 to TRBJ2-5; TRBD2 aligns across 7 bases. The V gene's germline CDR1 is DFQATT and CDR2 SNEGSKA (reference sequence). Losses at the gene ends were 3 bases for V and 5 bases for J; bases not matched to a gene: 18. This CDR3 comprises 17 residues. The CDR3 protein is CSARDTTRAGLWETQYF. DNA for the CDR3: TGCAGTGCTAGGGATACGACTCGAGCGGGGTTGTGGGAGACCCAGTACTTC.